In its sample, the clone carrying this TCR beta chain was seen once. Its matching antigen is unknown. This sample was taken from a study of brain T cells in children with intractable seizures. Surgery cases with the highest brain T cell transcript signatures were chosen for sequencing. Before surgery, patients took at least one anti-epileptic drug. The germline V gene has CDR1 GTSNPN and CDR2 SVGIG (reference sequence). Trimming at V came to 1 base and at J to 3 bases, leaving 8 bases not matched to a gene. This CDR3 is 17 amino acids long. Data came from immunoSEQ multiplex PCR; TCRdb stores just in-frame clones and leaves some out. The sample contains around 100,000 clones, roughly 92% of which appear only once. General study results and limits: Viral specificity was inferred only from CDR3 similarity; HCMV serostatus was unknown. Pre-surgery blood may have been undersampled, hiding some clones.

The sequencing used peripheral blood, collected at surgery. The chain combines TRBV30 with TRBJ2-1; 11 positions match TRBD2. The receptor comes from a boy under three years old with hemimegalencephaly and intractable seizures. This CDR3 reads CAWSAHLLAGVYNEQFF. CDR3 in DNA: TGTGCCTGGAGTGCCCATCTACTAGCGGGAGTCTACAATGAGCAGTTCTTC.